This TCR beta chain derives from a study of blood T cell repertoires in COVID-19. Germline V lookup: CDR1 SEHNR, CDR2 FQNEAQ (reference sequence). CDR3 length: 13 amino acids. V was pared by 5 bases and J by 12 bases, with 8 bases of the junction left unmatched. Sequenced by immunoSEQ multiplex PCR; TCRdb stores in-frame clones only, minus some. Here the sample spans around 280,000 clones, around 88% being singletons. The sequence derives from a woman in her thirties or forties who had recovered from COVID-19. The chain joins TRBV7-9 to TRBJ2-1; 9 positions agree with TRBD2. The sequenced material came from PBMCs or T cells enriched from blood (not recorded which). CDR3 sequence reads: CASSALAGERQFF. The CDR3, as DNA: TGTGCCAGCAGCGCATTAGCGGGAGAGAGGCAGTTCTTC.